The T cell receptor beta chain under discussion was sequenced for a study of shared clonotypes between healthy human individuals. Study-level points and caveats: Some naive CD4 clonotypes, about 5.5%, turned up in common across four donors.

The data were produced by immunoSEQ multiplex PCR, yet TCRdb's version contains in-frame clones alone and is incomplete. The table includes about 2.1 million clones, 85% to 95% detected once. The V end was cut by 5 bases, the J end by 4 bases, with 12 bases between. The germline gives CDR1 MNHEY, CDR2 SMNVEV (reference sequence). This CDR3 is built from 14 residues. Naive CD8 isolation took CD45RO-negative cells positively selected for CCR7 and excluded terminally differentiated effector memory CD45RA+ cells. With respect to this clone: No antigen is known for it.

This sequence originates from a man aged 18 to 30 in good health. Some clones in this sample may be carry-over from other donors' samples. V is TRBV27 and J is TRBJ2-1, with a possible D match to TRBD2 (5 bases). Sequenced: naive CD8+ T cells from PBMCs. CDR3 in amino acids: CASSPAVPYNEQFF. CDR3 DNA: TGTGCCAGCAGTCCAGCGGTACCTTACAATGAGCAGTTCTTC.